This TCR beta chain was captured by sequencing in a study of T cell repertoires in cytomegalovirus infection (dated by TCRdb to the late 2010s). With respect to the entire study: Alongside well-studied HLA-B-restricted epitopes, the peptide stimulations were aimed at recently identified HLA-C-restricted CMV epitopes, whose presentation resists viral immunomodulation. Because public TCR beta signatures pointed to carriage of CMV infection together with the matching HLA type, the HLA type of each donor mattered for the analysis.

Broader findings and caveats from the paper: In both this cohort and an independent roughly 330-donor cohort, the cumulative frequency of public TCR beta family members distinguished carriers of CMV infection plus the relevant HLA type. The ex vivo response was dominated by HLA-C-restricted CMV-specific TCR beta clonotypes, which also provided the single most frequent clonotype in two of eight donors.

Sample treatment or condition, as interpreted from the label and publication: in vitro stimulation with specific CMV peptide epitopes to enrich CMV-specific T cells. From its cysteine to its phenylalanine, the CDR3 spans 16 amino acids. Only the CDR3 portion is preserved as DNA: 48 bases, with reading frame beginning at the first base. Per the germline V gene, MDHEN is the CDR1 and SYDVKM is the CDR2. V loses 6 bases of germline sequence and J loses 0 bases, and the interval between the two ends is 17 bases. Reads for this sample came from an Illumina HiSeq 1500. TCRdb reworked the public reads: Q25 trimming with fastp, MiXCR clone assembly, productive beta chains retained. Each CDR3 protein appears once, grouped with its most common genes and DNA. Recorded for this sample are 700,000 to 950,000 distinct CDR3 sequences; approximately 29% of them occurred a single time. The ten largest clones add up to over 10% of the sample.

This clonotype was picked up a small number of times. The specificity of this receptor is unknown. No clone much larger than this one lies a single base away; base qualities are absent. This receptor was obtained from a human donor in good health (CMV status not recorded). Some clones in this sample may be carry-over from other donors' samples. This receptor chain uses TRBV28 and TRBJ1-1; the D gene cannot be resolved reliably. The sequences come from cultured CD8+ T cells from PBMCs, collected from culture after CMV antigen stimulation. The CDR3 here reads CASSYNLSGMNTEAFF. Here is the DNA: TGTGCCAGCAGCTACAACCTGTCCGGTATGAACACTGAAGCTTTCTTT.